Presented here are 8 T cell receptor beta chains from one specimen sequenced in a study of blood T cells in healthy people across ages. Together with a sample-barcoded 5' primer, a J-beta primer mix was included in a second PCR lasting about 7 to 12 cycles. TCRdb independently ran MiXCR on the 5' RACE reads; one entry per CDR3 protein. Here the sample spans about 840,000 distinct CDR3 sequences, almost 30% being singletons. These data were also filed under a second study, of T cells of mothers and their children.

The specimen sequenced was blood. The receptor set was obtained from a woman in her forties in good health.

The chain employs TRBV20-1 and TRBJ2-3; perhaps TRBD2 as D (5 bases). Germline V gives CDR1 DFQATT, CDR2 SNEGSKA (reference sequence). V shed 0 bases and J shed 6 bases, with 10 bases lying between them. The CDR3 is made up of 13 amino acids. The CDR3 sequence is CSARDGVTDTQYF. In DNA, the CDR3 is TGCAGTGCTAGAGACGGGGTCACGGATACGCAGTATTTT.

The chain is built from TRBV29-1 and TRBJ1-2; no clear D gene. Germline V gene sequence: CDR1 SQVTM, CDR2 ANQGSEA. CDR3 length: 11 residues. The V gene lost 4 bases and the J gene lost 7 bases, with 10 bases spanning the gap. DNA for the CDR3: TGCAGCGTTGTGGGGATAGGTGGCTACACCTTC. Its translation is CSVVGIGGYTF.

The chain couples TRBV29-1 to TRBJ1-2, with D tentatively TRBD1 (5 bases). The CDR3 is made up of 11 amino acids. Per germline, CDR1 SQVTM and CDR2 ANQGSEA. V was clipped by 3 bases and J by 7 bases, with 9 bases between them. CDR3 amino acids: CSVDGGVGYTF. Written as DNA, the CDR3 is TGCAGCGTTGACGGAGGGGTTGGCTACACCTTC.

This clonotype was recorded a few times. The chain recombines TRBV10-3 with TRBJ2-1; 8 bases are a match to TRBD2. Germline CDR1 reads ENHRY; CDR2 reads SYGVKD. The CDR3 sequence is 14 residues long. Trimming took 2 bases from V and 13 from J; bases not matched to a gene: 10. The CDR3 reads CAISEASGWETQFF. The CDR3 DNA reads TGTGCCATCAGTGAGGCTAGCGGGTGGGAGACCCAGTTCTTC.

This clonotype has only a few counts. The chain uses TRBV28 and TRBJ2-7; perhaps TRBD1 as D (5 bases). Trimming removed 6 bases from V and 2 bases from J, with 17 bases in between. Germline CDR1 reads MDHEN; CDR2 reads SYDVKM. The CDR3 is 15 residues long. CDR3 nucleotides: TGTGCCAGCAGACCCGAGACAGTCCCTCCCTACGAGCAGTACTTC. Translation: CASRPETVPPYEQYF.

V gene TRBV27 combines with J gene TRBJ2-3, with 10 bases aligning to TRBD2. V shed 10 bases and J 4 bases; nucleotides not matched to a gene: 8. Germline CDR1 reads MNHEY; CDR2 reads SMNVEV (reference sequence). The CDR3 covers 14 residues. The CDR3 bases are TGTGCCACCAAAGCGGGGGGGCTTCCAGATACGCAGTATTTT. Protein: CATKAGGLPDTQYF.

In its sample, this clonotype was seen once. Mismatch with germline at one junction end may stem from a read error. The genes are TRBV7-2 and TRBJ2-7; 8 positions match TRBD2. The germline V gene encodes CDR1 SGHTA and CDR2 FQGNSA. The CDR3 is made up of 16 amino acids. CDR3 sequence reads: CASSLGVAGGTNEQYF. Written as DNA, the CDR3 is TGCGCCAGCAGCTTAGGGGTGGCGGGGGGTACCAACGAGCAGTACTTC.

V usage is TRBV14 and J usage is TRBJ2-1, with 7 bases matching TRBD2. The CDR3 spans 16 residues. Germline CDR1 is SGHDN and CDR2 is FVKESK. V trimming: 0 bases; J trimming: 8 bases; junction bases outside the gene matches: 10. Here the CDR3 reads CASSQDRAGESHEQFF. CDR3 coding DNA: TGTGCCAGCAGCCAAGATCGGGCGGGAGAGTCCCATGAGCAGTTCTTC.